The 29 T cell receptor beta chains below were found in one sample sequenced in a study of cytomegalovirus exposure and HLA in healthy donors. 60 Vbeta and 13 Jbeta primers were used in PCR. Profiling relied on immunoSEQ multiplex PCR, and the TCRdb table lists in-frame clones only, not all of them. The table lists roughly 100,000 clones, 69% of them singletons, with 3% to 3.5% in the top ten. The sequenced material came from PBMCs. The receptors derive from a man aged 25-45 years in good health and CMV-seronegative.

The chain links TRBV6-5 to TRBJ1-5, with a possible D match to TRBD1 (5 bases). Deletions cut 2 bases from V and 2 bases from J, with 10 bases between. CDR1 and CDR2 from the germline V gene are MNHEY and SVGAGI. The CDR3 covers 15 residues. CDR3 amino acids: CASSYGGGGNQPQHF. The CDR3 DNA reads TGTGCCAGCAGTTACGGGGGGGGAGGCAATCAGCCCCAGCATTTT.

V and J are TRBV6-5 and TRBJ2-5, with TRBD1 matching 9 bases. CDR1 and CDR2 from the germline V gene are MNHEY and SVGAGI. J lost 9 bases, V lost 4 bases, and 9 bases had no gene match. CDR3 size: 14 residues. CDR3 DNA sequence: TGTGCCAGCAGTTCGGGACAGGGTAGGGGGTCCCAGTACTTC. Translation gives CASSSGQGRGSQYF.

The chain links TRBV4-1 to TRBJ2-1, with a possible D match to TRBD2 (6 bases). In germline, CDR1 is MGHRA, CDR2 YSYEKL. V lost 2 bases, J lost 2 bases, and 13 bases lay in between. This CDR3 spans 16 amino acids. DNA for the CDR3: TGCGCCAGCAGCCAATGGAGGGAGGACCCCTACAATGAGCAGTTCTTC. This codes for CASSQWREDPYNEQFF.

This clone turned up a few times. V is TRBV11-3 and J is TRBJ2-7, with D maybe TRBD2 (6 bases). Trimming stripped 5 bases from V and 0 bases from J, with 14 bases between. Per the germline V gene, CDR1 is SGHNT and CDR2 is YENEEA. There are 15 residues in the CDR3. CDR3 loop: CASSRRAGNSYEQYF. The CDR3 coding sequence is TGTGCCAGCAGCCGGAGGGCGGGGAACTCCTACGAGCAGTACTTC.

The chain combines TRBV30 with TRBJ1-2; 9 bases are shared with TRBD1. Trimming at V came to 3 bases and at J to 2 bases, leaving 4 bases not matched to a gene. Germline lookup yields CDR1 GTSNPN and CDR2 SVGIG (reference sequence). This CDR3 has 14 residues. CDR3 residues: CAWRGQGANYGYTF. CDR3 nucleotides: TGTGCCTGGAGGGGACAGGGAGCAAACTATGGCTACACCTTC.

This clone has just a few counts. This chain connects TRBV7-2 to TRBJ2-7; tentative D call: TRBD2 (6 bases). Between the trimmed V and J ends, which lost 5 bases and 4 bases, there was a span of 18 bases. CDR1 SGHTA and CDR2 FQGNSA come from the germline V gene. The CDR3 spans 15 residues. The CDR3 coding sequence is TGTGCCAGCAGCCTCTCTAGCGTAGGCTTGTACGAGCAGTACTTC. Encoded protein: CASSLSSVGLYEQYF.

The chain employs TRBV6-6 and TRBJ1-5; D is unclear. Trimming took off 6 bases at V and 1 base at J, with 13 bases between the two ends. CDR3 size: 15 residues. Looked up from germline, CDR1 is MNHNY and CDR2 is SVGAGI (reference sequence). The CDR3 region is CASSPGGSSNQPQHF. CDR3 bases: TGTGCCAGCAGCCCCGGCGGTTCGAGCAATCAGCCCCAGCATTTT.

The CDR3 DNA reads as TGCGCCAGCAGCCAAGATGAGGGACAACAGGTCTACGAGCAGTACTTC. Translated, it gives CASSQDEGQQVYEQYF. J is TRBJ2-7 and V is TRBV4-1; TRBD1 might be the D (6 bases). Germline values: CDR1 MGHRA, CDR2 YSYEKL. The CDR3 spans 16 residues. The V end was cut by 0 bases, the J end by 3 bases, with 15 bases between.

This clone has only a few counts. The gene calls are TRBV9 and TRBJ2-5; 9 bases are shared with TRBD2. Germline CDR1 and CDR2: SGDLS and YYNGEE. The CDR3 sequence is 15 residues long. V shed 0 bases and J 5 bases; nucleotides not matched to a gene: 5. The CDR3 DNA is TGTGCCAGCAGCGTAGATGGCGGGAGGGAGGAGACCCAGTACTTC. It translates to CASSVDGGREETQYF.

The V and J genes are TRBV11-3 and TRBJ2-3; tentative D call: TRBD1 (5 bases). The CDR3 sequence is 13 residues long. Germline V gene lookup returns CDR1 SGHNT and CDR2 YENEEA. The V end was cut by 7 bases, the J end by 1 base, with 9 bases between. The CDR3 nucleotides read TGTGCCAGCAACCTAGGGGGCACAGATACGCAGTATTTT. Translating it yields CASNLGGTDTQYF.

This chain joins TRBV5-1 and TRBJ2-7; 10 bases are shared with TRBD1. V lost 2 bases and J lost 5; bases outside the gene matches: 7. Germline CDR1 and CDR2: SGHRS and YFSETQ. The CDR3 is made up of 15 amino acids. The CDR3 DNA sequence: TGCGCCAGCAGCTTTCTGGGACAGGGGTTAAACGAGCAGTACTTC. Its protein product is CASSFLGQGLNEQYF.

CDR3 nucleotides: TGTGCCAGCAGCTTTAGAGAGATTAGCACAGATACGCAGTATTTT. It is translated as CASSFREISTDTQYF. The chain combines TRBV5-6 with TRBJ2-3; D remains unclear. Germline assignment: CDR1 SGHDT and CDR2 YYEEEE. V was trimmed by 2 bases and J by 0 bases, leaving 10 bases between them. CDR3 size: 15 residues.

The chain has TRBV7-2 and TRBJ1-1; 8 bases align to TRBD1. J was trimmed by 1 base and V by 4 bases; bases with no gene match: 5. The CDR3 sequence is 15 residues long. In germline, CDR1 is SGHTA, CDR2 FQGNSA. The CDR3 bases are TGTGCCAGCAGCTCTCAGGGGGCGGCGAACACTGAAGCTTTCTTT. This sequence encodes CASSSQGAANTEAFF. The full variable domain, completed using reference TRBV7-2 and TRBJ1-1, is GAGVSQSPSNKVTEKGKDVELRCDPISGHTALYWYRQSLGQGLEFLIYFQGNSAPDKSGLPSDRFSAERTGGSVSTLTIQRTQQEDSAVYLCASSSQGAANTEAFFGQGTRLTVV.

The V gene is TRBV11-2, the J gene TRBJ2-1; 7 bases align to TRBD1. Losses at the gene ends were 3 bases for V and 10 bases for J; bases not matched to a gene: 9. CDR3 length equals 14 residues. Germline CDR1 SGHAT, CDR2 FQNNGV. For the CDR3, the DNA is TGTGCCAGCAGCTTTCGAGGGGGCGAAAACGAGCAGTTCTTC. Its translation: CASSFRGGENEQFF.

V gene TRBV2 combines with J gene TRBJ2-5, with D maybe TRBD2 (5 bases). CDR3 length: 14 amino acids. V was cut by 4 bases and J by 5 bases, with 14 bases left in between. CDR1 and CDR2 from the germline V gene are SNHLY and FYNNEI. CDR3 amino acids: CASSVGLPGETQYF. DNA of the CDR3: TGTGCCAGCAGTGTGGGCCTCCCGGGGGAGACCCAGTACTTC.

Details on this clone: Different DNA sequences within this sample yield the same CDR3. The chain combines TRBV7-2 with TRBJ2-7, with 11 bases identical to TRBD2. The CDR3 consists of 16 residues. Germline CDR1 and CDR2: SGHTA and FQGNSA. J lost 0 bases, V lost 3 bases, and 4 bases had no gene match. This CDR3 is CASSLRLAGNSYEQYF. The DNA of the CDR3 is TGTGCCAGCAGCTTGCGACTAGCGGGGAACTCCTACGAGCAGTACTTC.

This clone was seen once. This sequence joins TRBV4-1 and TRBJ2-7, with 8 bases aligning to TRBD1. The CDR3 sequence is 15 residues long. J gave up 4 bases and V 5 bases, and 10 bases lay outside the gene matches. Per the germline V gene, CDR1 is MGHRA and CDR2 is YSYEKL. CDR3 DNA: TGCGCCAGCAGCTACTCCTGGGACAGGCAATACGAGCAGTACTTC. Translated, it gives CASSYSWDRQYEQYF.

This clone was counted between two and nine times. V usage is TRBV5-6 and J usage is TRBJ2-2; 11 nucleotides match TRBD2. Germline V lookup: CDR1 SGHDT, CDR2 YYEEEE. CDR3 length: 18 amino acids. Germline trimming cut 3 bases from V and 0 bases from J; bases unmatched to any gene: 7. CDR3 protein: CASSYLAGGIANTGELFF. For the CDR3, the DNA is TGTGCCAGCAGCTACCTAGCGGGAGGCATCGCGAACACCGGGGAGCTGTTTTTT.

V gene TRBV5-5 combines with J gene TRBJ2-7; 9 bases are shared with TRBD1. Germline lookup yields CDR1 SGHKS and CDR2 YYEKEE (reference sequence). CDR3 length: 14 residues. The V segment lost 4 bases and the J segment 2 bases; nucleotides outside the gene matches: 4. CDR3 amino acids: CASSPDRGTYEQYF. The CDR3 DNA sequence: TGTGCCAGCAGCCCGGACAGGGGCACCTACGAGCAGTACTTC.

The chain carries TRBV19 and TRBJ2-1, with D perhaps TRBD1 (6 bases). CDR3 size: 15 residues. The germline V gene encodes CDR1 LNHDA and CDR2 SQIVND (reference sequence). With 5 bases removed from V and 2 bases from J, the gap between germline ends came to 13 bases. The CDR3 DNA reads as TGTGCCAGTAGTCTGACCGGGACACCCTACAATGAGCAGTTCTTC. It specifies CASSLTGTPYNEQFF.

J is TRBJ2-1 and V is TRBV10-3; TRBD2 is a possible D gene (6 bases). The CDR3 spans 14 residues. Germline lookup yields CDR1 ENHRY and CDR2 SYGVKD. V was clipped by 3 bases and J by 8 bases, with 14 bases between them. The CDR3 DNA reads TGTGCCATCAGTGATACTAGGAGGGGCGATGAGCAGTTCTTC. Its protein product is CAISDTRRGDEQFF.

This chain joins TRBV11-2 and TRBJ2-3; 9 bases line up with TRBD2. Germline values: CDR1 SGHAT, CDR2 FQNNGV. V lost 5 bases, J lost 3 bases, and 9 bases stayed unmatched. CDR3 length equals 16 residues. DNA for the CDR3: TGTGCCAGCAGCCACCATAGCGGGAGCGGGACAGATACGCAGTATTTT. This gives the protein CASSHHSGSGTDTQYF. The full variable domain, its missing parts supplied by reference TRBV11-2 and TRBJ2-3, is EAGVAQSPRYKIIEKRQSVAFWCNPISGHATLYWYQQILGQGPKLLIQFQNNGVVDDSQLPKDRFSAERLKGVDSTLKIQPAKLEDSAVYLCASSHHSGSGTDTQYFGPGTRLTVL.

The chain uses TRBV4-2 and TRBJ1-6, with 10 bases matching TRBD1. The germline V gene encodes CDR1 LGHNA and CDR2 YNFKEQ. Germline trimming cut 3 bases from V and 9 bases from J; bases unmatched to any gene: 8. This CDR3 comprises 16 residues. CDR3 region: CASSHQRDRGFSPLHF. CDR3 nucleotides: TGTGCCAGCAGCCATCAGAGGGACAGGGGTTTTTCACCCCTCCACTTT.

The rearrangement links TRBV19 to TRBJ2-7, with 9 bases matching TRBD2. This CDR3 has 15 residues. The germline gives CDR1 LNHDA, CDR2 SQIVND (reference sequence). Losses at the gene ends were 5 bases for V and 5 bases for J; bases not matched to a gene: 10. DNA for the CDR3: TGTGCCAGTAGTTCCAATCCGGGACTAGCAGACGAGCAGTACTTC. Amino acid sequence: CASSSNPGLADEQYF. Looking up the rest from reference TRBV19 and TRBJ2-7 gives the full variable domain: DGGITQSPKYLFRKEGQNVTLSCEQNLNHDAMYWYRQDPGQGLRLIYYSQIVNDFQKGDIAEGYSVSREKKESFPLTVTSAQKNPTAFYLCASSSNPGLADEQYFGPGTRLTVT.

CDR3 bases: TGTGCCAGCAGCTTTCGGCGGGAGGGCACAGATACGCAGTATTTT. Protein product: CASSFRREGTDTQYF. The rearrangement links TRBV11-1 to TRBJ2-3; 8 nucleotides match TRBD2. The CDR3 contains 15 residues. After removal of 3 bases from V and 1 base from J, the junction contained 3 bases not matched to a gene. Per the germline V gene, CDR1 is SGHAT and CDR2 is FQDESV (reference sequence).

This rearrangement joins TRBV20-1 to TRBJ1-4; no reliable D call. V was clipped by 6 bases and J by 4 bases, with 6 bases between them. Germline V CDR1 and CDR2: DFQATT, SNEGSKA (reference sequence). The length of the CDR3 is 11 residues. CDR3 nucleotides: TGCAGTGCCCATTTTAATGAAAAACTGTTTTTT. This sequence encodes CSAHFNEKLFF.

The rearrangement links TRBV30 to TRBJ1-3; D not resolved. The CDR3 is 15 amino acids. Trimming pared 2 bases from V and 4 bases from J, leaving 15 bases between. Looked up from germline, CDR1 is GTSNPN and CDR2 is SVGIG (reference sequence). The chain's CDR3 is CAWSRSGLGGNTIYF. The CDR3 nucleotides are TGTGCCTGGAGTAGGTCGGGTTTAGGAGGAAACACCATATATTTT.

This clone has a handful of counts. At one boundary the junction diverges from the germline segment, which might be a read error. This rearrangement joins TRBV2 to TRBJ2-6; D is possibly TRBD1 (5 bases). From germline, CDR1 is SNHLY and CDR2 FYNNEI. CDR3 size: 15 residues. CDR3 in amino acids: CASGPFSSGANGLTF. The CDR3 DNA reads as TGTGCCAGCGGGCCCTTTTCCTCTGGGGCCAACGGCCTGACTTTC. Full variable domain (rest looked up from reference TRBV2 and TRBJ2-6): EPEVTQTPSHQVTQMGQEVILRCVPISNHLYFYWYRQILGQKVEFLVSFYNNEISEKSEIFDDQFSVERPDGSNFTLKIRSTKLEDSAMYFCASGPFSSGANGLTFGAGSRLTVL.

This clone is a singleton in its sample. V gene TRBV29-1 combines with J gene TRBJ2-2, with TRBD1 matching 10 bases. The CDR3 extends over 14 amino acids. V lost 6 bases, J lost 6 bases, and 7 bases stayed unmatched. CDR1 is SQVTM, CDR2 ANQGSEA, per germline. This CDR3 reads CSVIRDRGPGELFF. Written as DNA, the CDR3 is TGCAGCGTCATCCGGGACAGGGGACCCGGGGAGCTGTTTTTT.